The sequence of this TCR beta chain was determined in a study of shared clonotypes between healthy human individuals (dated by TCRdb to 2018 to 2020). Notes on the research overall: The cohort comprised two women and a few men aged 18 to 49 years. For each donor, CD4 naive and CD4 memory were each given three plates, CD8 naive was given two plates, and CD8 memory was given one plate. To estimate repertoire size and how much clonotype sharing occurs between individuals, the study deeply sequenced the blood TCR repertoires of five healthy adults. Different laboratories and diverse techniques were used to prepare libraries and sequence TCR repertoires, to increase sequencing depth and limit assay-specific biases. Per donor, leukapheresis produced somewhere between about 0.8 and 9 billion PBMCs. Overall study results and their limits: Pairwise subsampling indicated that sequencing depth was expected to affect the degree of clonotype sharing among donors. Sampling was restricted to blood, and TCR repertoires in tissue are likely to differ from TCR repertoires in blood. Naive subsets generally had larger estimated clonotype richness than memory subsets. Rarefaction of sorted-subset datasets indicated incomplete sequencing despite the large sequencing depth. The small number of donors limited the genetic and exposure-history diversity represented. Compared with non-shared clonotypes, the clonotypes found in all four sorted-subset donors had higher generation probabilities. When four donors were compared, the shared fraction of clonotypes was about 5.4% for naive CD4, 3% to 4% for naive CD8, about 2.5% for memory CD4, and 0.4% for memory CD8.

Healthy HIV-negative adults with no recently reported acute infections or vaccinations were included as donors. Every donor was a Caucasian adult living in Nashville, Tennessee, USA. Magnetic negative selection was used to enrich CD4+ T cells, after which naive cells were positively selected on CD45RA and the negative fraction became the memory subset. Blood was obtained by leukapheresis, after which PBMCs were separated by Ficoll-Histopaque density gradient centrifugation and cryopreserved in liquid nitrogen vapor phase. Analytical flow cytometry was used to check the purity and quantity of every magnetically sorted T cell population. Genomic DNA was isolated from every sorted fraction and measured by UV absorbance on a Nanodrop 2000c. From a lookup of the germline V gene, CDR1 and CDR2 are MDHEN and SYDVKM. V is pruned by 6 bases and J by 3 bases, leaving 4 bases of the junction without a gene match. The CDR3 contains 14 residues, cysteine and phenylalanine counted. Only the CDR3 DNA stays, 42 bases, in frame from base 1.

This clone was recorded once. What antigen it recognizes has not been identified. Base qualities are not recorded, but no much larger clone differs from it by a single base. TCR CDR3 regions were amplified from genomic DNA by multiplex PCR using the deep immunoSEQ assay. Extracted genomic DNA from each cell subset was distributed evenly across all wells of several immunoSEQ 96-well plates, and each plate was treated as a replicate. For sorted subsets, roughly 200 ng of genomic DNA, equivalent to 30,000 or so T cell genomes, went into each replicate PCR. The purified libraries were quantified using a Qubit 3.0 fluorometer, sized with a Bioanalyzer 2100, and then quantified again using the KAPA Library Quantification kit. Each immunoSEQ 96-well plate was sequenced on its own single-read 150-cycle Illumina NextSeq 550 flow cell. The study's processing was this. Because the immunoSEQ output included only junctional sequences and no quality scores, the filtering could not be the same as the filtering used for full-length reads. To assign V/J genes and CDR3, sequences were annotated using PyIR, a Python wrapper for IgBLAST v1.9, with IMGT germline references. Any read was removed if the V/J assignment was weak (E-value above 1e-6), the CDR3 was missing, or the read contained stop codons, out-of-frame junctions, or ambiguous translated residues. A V3J clonotype was defined by an identical inferred V gene, J gene, and CDR3 amino acid sequence. The percentage overlap between two repertoires was calculated by dividing the number of shared unique clonotypes by the size of the smaller repertoire. Repertoire richness was assessed with RTK rarefaction, the Chao1 estimator, and Recon v2.1 estimates of unobserved clonotypes. Generation probabilities for all TCRbeta clonotypes obtained by the gDNA method from a handful of donors were computed using OLGA. Held by TCRdb, this immuneACCESS table contains in-frame sequences only and omits some clones. Under half of the omission traces to an unresolved V gene where checked; the cause of the rest is unknown. Clone size and V and J calls were adopted from that table, with D and trimming inferred from the DNA. Counted in this sample were approximately 2,300,000 clones; just under 95% of them appeared once. Approximately 0.39% of the sample is in the top ten clones.

The V and J genes are TRBV28 and TRBJ1-4; a stretch of 7 junction bases matches TRBD1. This receptor was obtained from a young man in good health. Some clones in this sample may be carry-over from other donors' samples. Sample: naive CD4+ T cells from PBMCs. This sample's cell subset or site label indicates: CD45RA+ positively selected. DNA sequence: TGTGCCAGCAGGGTCAGGGGGGCTAATGAAAAACTGTTTTTT. It translates to CASRVRGANEKLFF.